The entry below gives a single T cell receptor (beta chain) sequence along with its context. Its antigen is as yet unknown. The sample is drawn from a study of PD-1 blockade in classical Hodgkin lymphoma. Study-wide points: Newly diagnosed patients and complete responders had comparable diversity at baseline.

CDR1 and CDR2 from the germline V gene are MRHNA and SNTAGT. Trimming cost V 4 bases and J 1 base; bases outside gene matches: 3. The CDR3 runs to 16 residues. Using immunoSEQ multiplex PCR, the repertoire was profiled, and TCRdb retains in-frame clones only, with some absent. This sample has approximately 50,000 clones, with more than 70% found just once. In every patient, relapse followed autologous stem cell transplantation, while exposure to brentuximab vedotin differed. The clonotype originates from a human donor with classical Hodgkin lymphoma. The chain carries TRBV6-4 and TRBJ2-6; TRBD1 matches at 8 bases. The source material was peripheral blood mononuclear cells (PBMCs), sampled before the second cycle of nivolumab. The CDR3 here is CASSVGQGSGANVLTF. The CDR3 DNA is TGTGCCAGCAGTGTAGGACAGGGTTCTGGGGCCAACGTCCTGACTTTC.